The 26 T cell receptor beta chains given below trace back to one sample, sequenced in a study of T cell repertoires in cytomegalovirus infection. MiXCR, applied by TCRdb to the reads, yields one record per CDR3 protein. The repertoire holds about 900,000 distinct CDR3 sequences, with 25% to 40% as singletons. These TCRs' antigens remain unknown. Sequenced here: cultured CD8+ T cells from PBMCs, sampled from culture after CMV antigen stimulation. The receptors derive from a human donor in good health (CMV status not recorded). Some clones in this sample may be carry-over from other donors' samples.

The gene calls are TRBV6-6 and TRBJ2-1; D may be TRBD2 (5 bases). Germline V gene data show CDR1 as MNHNY and CDR2 as SVGAGI (reference sequence). This CDR3 contains 15 residues. V lost 0 bases, J lost 8 bases, and 14 bases lay in between. CDR3 amino acids: CASSYSDPGTDEQFF. CDR3 nucleotide sequence: TGTGCCAGCAGTTACTCTGACCCGGGAACGGATGAGCAGTTCTTC.

The rearrangement uses TRBV7-9 and TRBJ2-2; TRBD1 matches 8 bases. The CDR3 consists of 16 residues. The V gene end was trimmed by 5 bases and the J gene end by 0 bases; junction bases not matched to a gene: 5. Germline assignment: CDR1 SEHNR and CDR2 FQNEAQ (reference sequence). The CDR3 loop reads CASSPSGGSNTGELFF. The CDR3 region has the DNA TGTGCCAGCAGCCCCTCAGGGGGCTCGAACACCGGGGAGCTGTTTTTT.

This clonotype was picked up many times. The chain uses TRBV7-2 and TRBJ2-7, with 8 bases that match TRBD2. V lost 0 bases to trimming and J lost 3 bases; unmatched junction nucleotides: 4. The CDR3 extends over 15 amino acids. The germline gives CDR1 SGHTA, CDR2 FQGNSA. The CDR3 here is CASSLASSGFYEQYV. The CDR3 nucleotides read TGTGCCAGCAGCTTAGCGTCTAGCGGGTTCTACGAGCAGTACGTC.

The chain couples TRBV12-5 to TRBJ2-5; no definite D call. The CDR3 spans 16 residues. V was cut by 7 bases and J by 4 bases, with 22 bases left in between. CDR1 LGHNT and CDR2 FRNRAP come from the germline V gene. The CDR3 sequence: CASALPDGKGVETQYF. The CDR3 DNA is TGTGCTAGTGCCCTCCCCGACGGAAAAGGTGTAGAGACCCAGTACTTC.

V is TRBV11-2 and J is TRBJ2-7; D remains ambiguous. The CDR3 runs 11 residues. Germline CDR1 is SGHAT and CDR2 is FQNNGV. CDR3 sequence: CANSFSYEQYV. As DNA, the CDR3 is TGTGCCAACAGCTTTTCCTACGAGCAGTACGTC.

This clonotype was observed a handful of times. The chain recombines TRBV7-6 with TRBJ2-5, with 8 bases fitting TRBD2. J gave up 1 base and V 1 base, and 14 bases lay outside the gene matches. Germline CDR1 SGHVS, CDR2 FNYEAQ. This CDR3 contains 19 residues. The CDR3 coding sequence is TGTGCCAGCAGCTTAGGGGGGTCGGGTAGCGGGGTACTCCAAGAGACCCAGTACTTC. It codes for CASSLGGSGSGVLQETQYF.

This chain joins TRBV6-2 or TRBV6-3 and TRBJ2-7; possibly TRBD1 for D (6 bases). Trimming removed 2 bases at V and 2 bases at J, with 10 bases between. The CDR3 contains 14 residues. The V gene's germline CDR1 is MNHEY and CDR2 SVGEGT. The CDR3 region has the DNA TGTGCCAGCAGTTACATGGGGGCCACCTACGAGCAGTACGTC. Translation gives CASSYMGATYEQYV.

V is TRBV7-4 and J is TRBJ2-1; D remains ambiguous. V was cut by 3 bases and J by 6 bases, with 9 bases left in between. The CDR3 runs to 13 residues. CDR1 SGHVT and CDR2 SQSDAQ come from the germline V gene. CDR3 region: CASSFPLANEQFF. The CDR3 bases are TGTGCCAGCAGCTTCCCCCTCGCCAATGAGCAGTTCTTC.

V is TRBV7-9 and J is TRBJ2-7, with TRBD1 matching 8 bases. Per the germline V gene, CDR1 is SEHNR and CDR2 is FQNEAQ (reference sequence). The CDR3 loop spans 15 amino acids. V shed 1 base, J shed 2 bases, and the junction held 4 bases outside the gene matches. The CDR3 DNA sequence: TGTGCCAGCAGCTTAGGACAGGGGTTACCCTACGAGCAGTACGTC. Translated: CASSLGQGLPYEQYV.

The chain joins TRBV5-4 to TRBJ1-4; TRBD1 is a possible D gene (6 bases). This CDR3 has 16 residues. V lost 3 bases and J 3 bases, leaving 15 bases between the germline ends. Germline V gene data show CDR1 as SGHNT and CDR2 as YYREEE (reference sequence). DNA of the CDR3: TGTGCCAGCAGCTGGGGGCGGGGGGACCCTAATGAAAAACTGTTTTTT. Translation: CASSWGRGDPNEKLFF.

The chain combines TRBV2 with TRBJ1-2; the D gene is possibly TRBD1 (6 bases). Germline values: CDR1 SNHLY, CDR2 FYNNEI. The CDR3 has 15 residues. V shed 2 bases and J shed 6 bases, with 16 bases lying between them. The CDR3 protein is CASSEFRGIGHGYTF. The CDR3 DNA is TGTGCCAGCAGTGAATTTAGGGGGATTGGCCATGGCTACACCTTC.

The chain has TRBV12-3 or TRBV12-4 and TRBJ2-2; tentative D call: TRBD2 (5 bases). This CDR3 comprises 17 residues. Trimming shortened V by 3 bases and J by 0 bases, and 14 bases separated the two germline ends. The CDR3 DNA is TGTGCCAGCAGTTTTAGCGTCAGCCTTACGAACACCGGGGAGCTGTTTTTT. Amino acid sequence: CASSFSVSLTNTGELFF.

This clonotype occurred many times. The chain links TRBV7-2 to TRBJ2-1; 8 bases agree with TRBD1. Germline CDR1 reads SGHTA; CDR2 reads FQGNSA. The CDR3 covers 19 residues. V was pared by 2 bases and J by 1 base, with 13 bases of the junction left unmatched. In nucleotides, the CDR3 is TGTGCCAGCAGCTTAAGGGGGAGACAGGGGTTTTATTCCTACAATGAGCAGTTCTTC. Protein product: CASSLRGRQGFYSYNEQFF. Based on the CDR3 plus reference TRBV7-2 and TRBJ2-1, the full variable domain is GAGVSQSPSNKVTEKGKDVELRCDPISGHTALYWYRQSLGQGLEFLIYFQGNSAPDKSGLPSDRFSAERTGGSVSTLTIQRTQQEDSAVYLCASSLRGRQGFYSYNEQFFGPGTRLTVL.

This clonotype was found a few times. The chain joins TRBV7-8 to TRBJ2-1; TRBD2 agrees at 7 bases. The CDR3 extends over 17 amino acids. Germline V gives CDR1 SGHVS, CDR2 FQNEAQ. Germline trimming cut 6 bases from V and 4 bases from J; bases unmatched to any gene: 15. The CDR3 here is CASSPFAGESVYNEQFF. The DNA of the CDR3 is TGTGCCAGCAGTCCCTTCGCGGGGGAGTCGGTTTACAATGAGCAGTTCTTC.

This clonotype has a count of ten or more. The chain combines TRBV7-9 with TRBJ2-3; D is possibly TRBD1 or TRBD2 (5 bases each). CDR1 is SEHNR and CDR2 is FQNEAQ in the germline V gene (reference sequence). The length of the CDR3 is 16 residues. Trimming took off 1 base at V and 1 base at J, with 12 bases between the two ends. The DNA for the CDR3 is TGTGCCAGCAGCTTAGTCGGGGCAGCGGGCACAGATACGCAGTATTTT. Its translation: CASSLVGAAGTDTQYF.

This clonotype turned up a few times. The chain employs TRBV7-6 and TRBJ1-2; D is ambiguous. The CDR3 runs to 15 residues. The germline V and J ends were trimmed by 0 bases and 2 bases, with 10 bases remaining between them. CDR1 is SGHVS and CDR2 is FNYEAQ in the germline V gene. In nucleotides, the CDR3 is TGTGCCAGCAGCTTAGCGCAAGGGAGGAACTATGGCTACACCTTC. Translated, it gives CASSLAQGRNYGYTF.

This clonotype was seen repeatedly, ten times or more. This chain uses TRBV7-9 with TRBJ2-1; no reliable D call. This CDR3 contains 16 residues. The germline CDR1 and CDR2 sequences are SEHNR and FQNEAQ (reference sequence). V was cut by 2 bases and J by 7 bases, with 18 bases left in between. This CDR3 is CASSLYPGIFGNEQFF. As DNA, the CDR3 is TGTGCCAGCAGCTTATATCCAGGAATTTTTGGGAATGAGCAGTTCTTC.

This clonotype occurred many times. The genes are TRBV7-6 and TRBJ2-7; 7 bases match TRBD2. Germline V gene sequence: CDR1 SGHVS, CDR2 FNYEAQ. This CDR3 contains 14 residues. J was trimmed by 0 bases and V by 4 bases; bases with no gene match: 3. The CDR3 DNA sequence: TGTGCCAGCAGCTCAGGGACTAACTCCTACGAGCAGTACTTC. It specifies CASSSGTNSYEQYF.

CDR3 sequence: CASSLVSLHTGELFF. Here the CDR3 DNA reads TGTGCCAGCAGCTTAGTTTCTCTGCACACCGGGGAGCTGTTTTTT. J is TRBJ2-2 and V is TRBV7-6; the D is unclear. Germline V gene data show CDR1 as SGHVS and CDR2 as FNYEAQ. This CDR3 spans 15 amino acids. V was pared by 1 base and J by 3 bases, with 9 bases between.

The V gene is TRBV6-8, the J gene TRBJ2-7, with a weak D call TRBD2 (5 bases). CDR3 length equals 13 residues. Between the trimmed V and J ends, which lost 6 bases and 7 bases, there was a span of 16 bases. CDR1 is MNHGY and CDR2 is SAAAGT in the germline V gene. Here the CDR3 reads CASSPVDGGEQYF. CDR3 in DNA: TGTGCCAGCAGCCCGGTTGATGGCGGGGAGCAGTACTTC.

This clonotype was found once. This chain joins TRBV5-4 and TRBJ2-7; TRBD2 matches 11 bases. Germline lookup yields CDR1 SGHNT and CDR2 YYREEE (reference sequence). V lost 4 bases and J lost 0; bases outside the gene matches: 6. This CDR3 comprises 16 residues. The CDR3 protein is CASSPHGTSGSYEQYF. The CDR3 coding sequence is TGTGCCAGCAGCCCCCACGGGACTAGCGGCTCCTACGAGCAGTACTTC.

The gene calls are TRBV13 and TRBJ1-2; 9 nucleotides agree with TRBD1. The length of the CDR3 is 14 residues. The trim removed 5 bases at V and 4 bases at J, leaving 5 bases unmatched. CDR1 is PRHDT and CDR2 is FYEKMQ in the germline V gene (reference sequence). The CDR3 loop reads CASSPPGQGYGYTF. CDR3 coding DNA: TGTGCCAGCAGCCCTCCGGGACAGGGCTATGGCTACACCTTC.

In nucleotides, the CDR3 is TGTGCCAGCAGTGAAATGGCCGGGGATGAGCAGTTCTTC. This translates into CASSEMAGDEQFF. The chain couples TRBV6-1 to TRBJ2-1, with a possible D match to TRBD2 (5 bases). Germline V CDR1 and CDR2: MNHNS, SASEGT. This CDR3 is 13 amino acids long. V shed 2 bases and J shed 8 bases, with 10 bases lying between them.

As concerns this clonotype: This may be a read error, as it is one base from a much larger clone. CDR3 nucleotide sequence: TGTGCCAGCAGCTCCTCGGTTGTTCGCTCCTACAATGAGCAGTTCTTC. This gives the protein CASSSSVVRSYNEQFF. The rearrangement joins TRBV7-6 to TRBJ2-1, with D unclear. The CDR3 runs to 16 residues. Germline V gene lookup returns CDR1 SGHVS and CDR2 FNYEAQ. V was pared by 4 bases and J by 0 bases, with 13 bases between.

V is TRBV27 and J is TRBJ2-2, with TRBD2 identical over 12 bases. J was trimmed by 4 bases and V by 0 bases; bases with no gene match: 9. CDR1 and CDR2 from the germline V gene are MNHEY and SMNVEV (reference sequence). The CDR3 contains 19 residues. The CDR3 reads CASSLSYYGLAGITGELFF. Written as DNA, the CDR3 is TGTGCCAGCAGTTTATCCTATTACGGACTAGCGGGGATCACCGGGGAGCTGTTTTTT.

The CDR3 loop is CATSDFRDRGNQETQYF. CDR3 coding DNA: TGTGCCACCAGTGATTTCCGGGACAGGGGGAACCAAGAGACCCAGTACTTC. The rearrangement uses TRBV24-1 and TRBJ2-5; 11 positions match TRBD1. Looked up from germline, CDR1 is KGHDR and CDR2 is SFDVKD. The CDR3 contains 17 residues. Germline trimming cut 1 base from V and 0 bases from J; bases unmatched to any gene: 3.